This entry is about one T cell receptor beta chain. V was pared by 3 bases and J by 0 bases, with 21 bases between. The CDR3 sequence is 18 residues long. Germline-derived CDR1 and CDR2 are SGHTS and YDEGEE. The investigators amplified TCR beta CDR3 regions from RNA transcripts. TCR CDR3 underwent first-round RT-PCR with the HTBI primer set. MiXCR, run by TCRdb on the multiplex PCR reads, gives a single entry per CDR3 protein. Of some 510,000 distinct CDR3 sequences in the sample, 46% were seen once. Pregnant or lactating patients were excluded, as were those with uncontrolled infection or other autoimmune disease. The data belong to a study of T cells in Graves' hyperthyroidism and ophthalmopathy.

Sequencing was done on a sample of peripheral blood or thyroid tissue (not recorded which). V gene TRBV5-8 combines with J gene TRBJ1-1, with a weak D call TRBD1 (6 bases). This receptor was identified in a young woman with Graves' hyperthyroidism. The CDR3 DNA follows: TGTGCCAGCAGCTCGAGCTCGGGGGGCGGTAGAATGAACACTGAAGCTTTCTTT. Translated, it gives CASSSSSGGGRMNTEAFF.